The 21 T cell receptor beta chains listed next were all sequenced from one sample in a study of T cell repertoires in cytomegalovirus infection (dated by TCRdb to the late 2010s). The sequencer was an Illumina HiSeq 1500. TCRdb trimmed the raw reads at Q25, called clones with MiXCR and kept productive beta chains. For every CDR3 protein sequence, its rows merge into one entry that carries the most common genes and DNA. The sample has 150,000 to 200,000 distinct CDR3 sequences on record, about 18% of them singletons. The top ten hold roughly 24% of the sample. The sample was CD8+ T cells from PBMCs. These receptors all come from a human donor in good health (CMV status not recorded). Some clones in this sample may be carry-over from other donors' samples.

The table lists this clonotype with a few counts. The genes are TRBV5-6 and TRBJ2-1; the match to TRBD1 covers 10 bases. The junction had 6 bases not matched to a gene; V was cut back by 4 bases and J by 2 bases. The CDR3 has 16 amino acids. Germline CDR1 and CDR2: SGHDT and YYEEEE. DNA of the CDR3: TGTGCCAGCAGCCCGACAGGGGGCCTAACCTACAATGAGCAGTTCTTC. Encoded protein: CASSPTGGLTYNEQFF.

The chain recombines TRBV7-8 with TRBJ2-3; D possibly corresponds to TRBD2 (6 bases). CDR3 length equals 15 residues. V was cut by 5 bases and J by 0 bases, with 12 bases left in between. CDR1 SGHVS and CDR2 FQNEAQ come from the germline V gene. The CDR3 sequence is CASSLRGYSTDTQYF. CDR3 nucleotide sequence: TGTGCCAGCAGCCTGCGGGGCTATAGCACAGATACGCAGTATTTT.

This sequence joins TRBV7-8 and TRBJ1-5; D unclear. With 6 bases removed from V and 3 bases from J, the gap between germline ends came to 15 bases. CDR3 length: 15 residues. Germline V gives CDR1 SGHVS, CDR2 FQNEAQ. The CDR3: CASSSRTAPNQPQHF. The CDR3 DNA follows: TGTGCCAGCAGTTCCAGGACGGCCCCCAATCAGCCCCAGCATTTT. The full variable domain, completed using reference TRBV7-8 and TRBJ1-5, is GAGVSQSPRYKVAKRGQDVALRCDPISGHVSLFWYQQALGQGPEFLTYFQNEAQLDKSGLPSDRFFAERPEGSVSTLKIQRTQQEDSAVYLCASSSRTAPNQPQHFGDGTRLSIL.

The rearrangement uses TRBV4-3 and TRBJ2-1, with 9 bases lining up with TRBD2. CDR1 is LGHNA and CDR2 is YSLEER in the germline V gene. The V segment lost 0 bases and the J segment 4 bases; nucleotides outside the gene matches: 4. The CDR3 consists of 16 residues. CDR3 nucleotides: TGCGCCAGCAGCCAAGAGCTAGCGGGGTTTTACAATGAGCAGTTCTTC. Its translation: CASSQELAGFYNEQFF.

The genes are TRBV7-8 and TRBJ2-7; no firm D call. Per the germline V gene, CDR1 is SGHVS and CDR2 is FQNEAQ. Trimming stripped 5 bases from V and 6 bases from J, with 14 bases between. The CDR3 is 13 amino acids. CDR3 loop: CASSPPSLREQYF. CDR3 sequence (DNA): TGTGCCAGCAGCCCCCCGTCCCTCCGCGAGCAGTACTTC.

In its sample, this clonotype was seen a few times. The CDR3 DNA follows: TGCAGTGCTAGAGATAGGGGAAACGAGCAGTACTTC. It is translated as CSARDRGNEQYF. The chain is built from TRBV20-1 and TRBJ2-7; a possible D gene is TRBD1 (5 bases). The V end lost 0 bases, the J end lost 5 bases, and 8 bases lay between the germline ends. This CDR3 is 12 amino acids long. The germline CDR1 and CDR2 sequences are DFQATT and SNEGSKA (reference sequence).

The J gene is TRBJ2-1, the V gene TRBV7-2; D is unclear. V was cut by 2 bases and J by 10 bases, with 9 bases left in between. The CDR3 has 12 amino acids. The V gene's germline CDR1 is SGHTA and CDR2 FQGNSA. The CDR3 DNA sequence: TGTGCCAGCAGCTTATTGATAGAGGAGCAGTTCTTC. Translated: CASSLLIEEQFF.

The sample holds a few counts of this clonotype. This chain links TRBV7-9 with TRBJ1-1, with 7 bases lining up with TRBD1. Germline CDR1 SEHNR, CDR2 FQNEAQ (reference sequence). Trimming at V came to 1 base and at J to 6 bases, leaving 8 bases not matched to a gene. The CDR3 extends over 15 amino acids. CDR3 amino acids: CASSLGGTGAPEAFF. The CDR3 bases are TGTGCCAGCAGCTTAGGGGGTACAGGGGCGCCTGAAGCTTTCTTT.

The chain recombines TRBV27 with TRBJ2-1, with D hard to call. With 5 bases removed from V and 2 bases from J, the gap between germline ends came to 10 bases. The CDR3 runs 14 residues. Germline V gene data show CDR1 as MNHEY and CDR2 as SMNVEV (reference sequence). CDR3 amino acids: CASSRTPAYNEQFF. In nucleotides, the CDR3 is TGTGCCAGCAGTCGGACGCCTGCCTACAATGAGCAGTTCTTC.

The chain joins TRBV7-2 to TRBJ2-7; D may correspond to TRBD1 or TRBD2 (5 bases each). This CDR3 spans 13 amino acids. V was cut by 0 bases and J by 7 bases, with 10 bases left in between. CDR1 is SGHTA and CDR2 is FQGNSA in the germline V gene. This chain's CDR3 is CASSLARGREQYF. The CDR3 coding sequence is TGTGCCAGCAGCTTAGCGAGGGGACGGGAGCAGTACTTC.

This chain links TRBV6-5 with TRBJ2-7; the match to TRBD1 covers 7 bases. This CDR3 has 14 amino acids. CDR1 and CDR2 (germline): MNHEY, SVGAGI. Trimming at V came to 7 bases and at J to 2 bases, leaving 8 bases not matched to a gene. CDR3: CASTQVGQTYEQYF. For the CDR3, the DNA is TGTGCCAGCACCCAAGTGGGACAGACCTACGAGCAGTACTTC.

The chain couples TRBV2 to TRBJ2-2; D is possibly TRBD1 (6 bases). This CDR3 has 15 residues. The germline V and J ends were trimmed by 8 bases and 4 bases, with 17 bases remaining between them. Per the germline V gene, CDR1 is SNHLY and CDR2 is FYNNEI. Written as DNA, the CDR3 is TGTGCCAGCTTAGACGGACAGACCTCCACCGGGGAGCTGTTTTTT. Translated: CASLDGQTSTGELFF.

This clonotype occurred a few times. The chain recombines TRBV2 with TRBJ2-6, with unresolved D. The ends were cut back, 7 bases at V and 2 bases at J, with 18 bases in the middle. CDR3 length: 17 residues. From germline, CDR1 is SNHLY and CDR2 FYNNEI. The CDR3 loop reads CASTQLARPAGANVLTF. The CDR3 nucleotides are TGTGCCAGCACTCAACTGGCCCGACCGGCTGGGGCCAACGTCCTGACTTTC.

The rearrangement joins TRBV12-3 or TRBV12-4 to TRBJ1-5; D ambiguous. The CDR3 contains 14 residues. V was cut by 3 bases and J by 3 bases, with 9 bases left in between. Written as DNA, the CDR3 is TGTGCCAGCAGTTTGTGGCAGGACAATCAGCCCCAGCATTTT. Its protein product is CASSLWQDNQPQHF.

This chain uses TRBV7-2 with TRBJ2-7, with D uncertain. Germline V gene data show CDR1 as SGHTA and CDR2 as FQGNSA. The CDR3 spans 14 residues. Trimming took off 1 base at V and 2 bases at J, with 9 bases between the two ends. The CDR3 protein is CASSLDLATYEQYF. The DNA for the CDR3 is TGTGCCAGCAGCTTAGACCTCGCTACCTACGAGCAGTACTTC. Combining the CDR3 with reference TRBV7-2 and TRBJ2-7 gives the whole variable domain GAGVSQSPSNKVTEKGKDVELRCDPISGHTALYWYRQSLGQGLEFLIYFQGNSAPDKSGLPSDRFSAERTGGSVSTLTIQRTQQEDSAVYLCASSLDLATYEQYFGPGTRLTVT.

This chain joins TRBV13 and TRBJ1-1, with a tentative D call TRBD1 (6 bases). V lost 5 bases to trimming and J lost 0 bases, with 19 bases between them. Germline CDR1 reads PRHDT; CDR2 reads FYEKMQ (reference sequence). The CDR3 has 17 amino acids. CDR3 loop: CASSPSPGAGMNTEAFF. The CDR3 DNA sequence: TGTGCCAGCAGCCCCTCCCCAGGGGCCGGCATGAACACTGAAGCTTTCTTT.

CDR3 sequence reads: CASEAGGQYF. For the CDR3, the DNA is TGTGCCAGCGAGGCCGGAGGCCAGTACTTC. The chain couples TRBV2 to TRBJ2-5, with D perhaps TRBD2 (5 bases). The V end was cut by 8 bases, the J end by 10 bases, with 11 bases between. The CDR3 runs to 10 residues. The germline CDR1 and CDR2 sequences are SNHLY and FYNNEI.

V usage is TRBV4-3 and J usage is TRBJ2-7; 9 bases map to TRBD2. This CDR3 comprises 16 residues. V lost 0 bases and J lost 6; bases outside the gene matches: 9. Germline CDR1 LGHNA, CDR2 YSLEER. In nucleotides, the CDR3 is TGCGCCAGCAGCCAAGATCTAGGAGCGGGGGGCGGCGAGCAGTACTTC. Protein product: CASSQDLGAGGGEQYF.

The V gene is TRBV30, the J gene TRBJ1-1, with TRBD1 matching over 10 bases. This CDR3 is built from 13 residues. The germline gives CDR1 GTSNPN, CDR2 SVGIG (reference sequence). The junction had 3 bases not matched to a gene; V was cut back by 5 bases and J by 3 bases. The CDR3 coding sequence is TGTGCCTGGCGGGACAGGGGAGACACTGAAGCTTTCTTT. This gives the protein CAWRDRGDTEAFF.

V usage is TRBV10-3 and J usage is TRBJ2-1; perhaps TRBD1 as D (6 bases). This CDR3 comprises 14 residues. The V gene's germline CDR1 is ENHRY and CDR2 SYGVKD. V was shortened by 4 bases and J by 10 bases, with 17 bases between the two germline ends. The CDR3 sequence: CAISGSTGLREQFF. The CDR3 nucleotides are TGTGCCATCAGTGGATCGACAGGACTTAGGGAGCAGTTCTTC.

This clonotype was picked up a small number of times. This sequence joins TRBV7-9 and TRBJ2-1; TRBD2 is a possible D gene (6 bases). The germline CDR1 and CDR2 sequences are SEHNR and FQNEAQ (reference sequence). This CDR3 spans 16 amino acids. Trimming removed 3 bases from V and 10 bases from J, with 22 bases in between. CDR3 in DNA: TGTGCCAGCAGCTTCTTTGCGGGGAATCCTTATTGGGAGCAGTTCTTC. Translated, it gives CASSFFAGNPYWEQFF.